This T cell receptor (beta chain) was observed in a study of T cells after yellow fever vaccination. Study as a whole: For low cell numbers, libraries were made with SMART-Seq v4 Ultra Low Input. Study findings and constraints: By day 5 rather than day 15, the secondary response had peaked, though it was weaker.

CDR3 length: 12 amino acids. Germline loops: CDR1 SEHNR, CDR2 FQNEAQ (reference sequence). The V end was cut by 5 bases, the J end by 8 bases, with 12 bases between. Note on this clonotype: Its cognate antigen is unknown.

Making TCR cDNA involved 5'RACE template switching, which added UMIs and a universal primer site. TCRdb redid the calling of the 5' RACE reads with MiXCR, one entry per CDR3 protein. Among roughly 99,000 distinct CDR3 sequences listed, about 5.8% were seen once. The chain has TRBV7-9 and TRBJ1-1; D uncertain. Source: CD8+ T cells sorted from PBMCs, taken 10 days after the yellow fever booster vaccination. The sequence was collected from a man aged 18 to 30 who received the YFV17D yellow fever vaccine. This chain's CDR3 is CASSAGPREAFF. CDR3 nucleotides: TGTGCCAGCAGCGCAGGCCCCCGGGAAGCTTTCTTT.